This T cell receptor beta chain was captured by sequencing in a study of radiotherapy plus CTLA-4 blockade in lung cancer. Turning to the study itself: With less than 40% of patients having disease control, objective responses were seen in 15% to 20%.

Study-level points and caveats: In blood, after radiotherapy plus ipilimumab, tumor-derived TCR clones expanded.

Germline CDR1 and CDR2: WSHSY and SAAADI. This CDR3 spans 14 amino acids. V shed 5 bases and J shed 3 bases, with 11 bases lying between them. Focal radiation with ipilimumab CTLA-4 blockade was given to patients with chemo-refractory metastatic non-small-cell lung cancer. The table came from immunoSEQ multiplex PCR; TCRdb's copy has only in-frame clones and leaves some out. The table has 27,000 or so clones, 75% to 85% seen once. A note on this clone: The antigen remains undetermined.

This receptor was taken from a human donor with non-small cell lung cancer that progressed on radiotherapy plus ipilimumab. The chain uses TRBV10-2 and TRBJ1-5; D may be TRBD1 (5 bases). The sample was peripheral blood, taken from a patient treated with radiotherapy plus ipilimumab. CDR3: CASSWGLDNQPQHF. The CDR3, as DNA: TGCGCCAGCAGTTGGGGCCTCGACAATCAGCCCCAGCATTTT.